A selection of T cell receptor beta chains follows, all from one sample in a study of immune characterization of retroperitoneal liposarcoma. TCRdb independently ran MiXCR on the PCR reads; one entry per CDR3 protein. The table shows approximately 11,000 distinct CDR3 sequences, with around a third occurring only once. Sequencing was carried out using tumor tissue. These receptors were obtained from a male donor with retroperitoneal liposarcoma. The CDR3 runs from the conserved cysteine through the conserved F or W. The D gene is left open where the match is weak. Size values are once, few and many counts, or a class for expanded clones, and some rows have none.

>.|.|TRBV18|TRBJ1-2|15
TGTGCCAGCTCACCACCCACCCGGAGCCGCTATGGCTACACCTTC
CASSPPTRSRYGYTF
>few|.|TRBV6-1|TRBJ2-1|14
TGTGCCAGCAGACTCATCGGGACTGACAATGAGCAGTTCTTC
CASRLIGTDNEQFF
>.|.|TRBV6-5|TRBJ2-7|12
TGTGCCAGCAGTTACTCGAGCGATGAGCAGTACTTC
CASSYSSDEQYF
>once|TRBD1|TRBV6-5|TRBJ2-3|14
TGTGCCAGCAGCACGGGGACAGGGGCAGATACGCAGTATTTT
CASSTGTGADTQYF
>.|TRBD2|TRBV6-1|TRBJ2-7|17
TGTGCCAGCAGTGAAGTAGGGAGGGTGACGGGCCCCTACGAGCAGTACTTC
CASSEVGRVTGPYEQYF
>medium-sized|.|TRBV6-1|TRBJ2-3|18
TGTGCCAGCAGTGAAGGTTTTGTGTTTCAGGGAAGCACAGATACGCAGTATTTT
CASSEGFVFQGSTDTQYF
>many|TRBD1|TRBV7-2|TRBJ1-1|14
TGTGCCAGCAGCCCCCTGAGACAGGGAGGTGGTGCTTTCTTT
CASSPLRQGGGAFF
>many|TRBD2|TRBV7-2|TRBJ2-1|15
TGTGCCAGCAGCTTAGGTAGCGGGAGAACGAATGAGCAGTTCTTC
CASSLGSGRTNEQFF
>.|.|TRBV6-5|TRBJ2-2|14
TGTGCCAGCAGTTACGCAGAAACGGCCGGGGAGCTGTTTTTT
CASSYAETAGELFF
>.|.|TRBV10-3|TRBJ2-1|12
TGTGCCATCGCCCCTAGCGTCAATGAGCAGTTCTTC
CAIAPSVNEQFF
>.|TRBD2|TRBV3-1|TRBJ2-5|17
TGTGCCAGCAGCCTAGGGACTAGCGGGGGGGGACTGGAGACCCAGTACTTC
CASSLGTSGGGLETQYF
>.|.|TRBV7-6|TRBJ2-1|17
TGTGCCAGCAGCTTAGTGTCGGCAGGGGCCTCCTACAATGAGCAGTTCTTC
CASSLVSAGASYNEQFF
>.|.|TRBV6-1|TRBJ2-7|15
TGTGCCAGCAGGGCACAAGCCGCCAGCTCCTACGAGCAGTACTTC
CASRAQAASSYEQYF
>.|TRBD1|TRBV12-3/TRBV12-4|TRBJ2-5|13
TGTGCCAGCAGCAGGGGACAGCAAGAGACCCAGTACTTC
CASSRGQQETQYF
>.|.|TRBV6-1|TRBJ2-1|14
TGTGCCAGCAGTGAACAGCCTCAGGGCAATGAGCAGTTCTTC
CASSEQPQGNEQFF
>once|.|TRBV28|TRBJ2-7|14
TGTGCCAGCAGTTTAGTCAGCGGTCCCTACGAGCAGTACTTC
CASSLVSGPYEQYF
>.|.|TRBV12-5|TRBJ2-5|16
TGTGCTAGTGGGCAACTTTTGGACAGGGAGGGAAAGACCCAGTACTTC
CASGQLLDREGKTQYF
>.|.|TRBV24-1|TRBJ2-1|17
TGTGCCACCAGTGACCCCAATCTAGGGGGCTCCTACAATGAGCAGTTCTTC
CATSDPNLGGSYNEQFF
>.|.|TRBV12-3/TRBV12-4|TRBJ2-3|15
TGTGCCAGCATCAACGGGGCAGGGCGAACAGATACGCAGTATTTT
CASINGAGRTDTQYF
>.|TRBD2|TRBV6-1|TRBJ2-5|21
TGTGCCAGCAGTAAACACTATCCCCCGGGACTAGCGGGGGGCGTACAAGAGACCCAGTACTTC
CASSKHYPPGLAGGVQETQYF
>.|TRBD1|TRBV12-3/TRBV12-4|TRBJ2-7|15
TGTGCCAGCAGTTTAATGGGACAGGGGGTCGGCGAGCAGTACTTC
CASSLMGQGVGEQYF
>.|.|TRBV6-1|TRBJ1-1|14
TGTGCCAGCAGTATGGGACGGGCGAACACTGAAGCTTTCTTT
CASSMGRANTEAFF
>few|TRBD2|TRBV6-5|TRBJ2-3|15
TGTGCCAGCAGTTACTCGTACGGGGGGGCAGGTACGCAGTATTTT
CASSYSYGGAGTQYF
>few|.|TRBV6-1|TRBJ2-7|13
TGTGCCAGCAGTTTCTCAACCTACAATGAGCAGTACTTC
CASSFSTYNEQYF
>.|.|TRBV6-1|TRBJ2-3|13
TGTGCCAGCTTTTCACGGCGCGGAGATACGCAGTATTTT
CASFSRRGDTQYF
>.|.|TRBV6-5|TRBJ2-3|11
TGTGCCAGCAGTTTCGCCGATACGCAGTATTTT
CASSFADTQYF
>.|.|TRBV6-1|TRBJ2-7|15
TGTGCCAGCAGTGAATTAACCCTAGCGTGGTACGAGCAGTACTTC
CASSELTLAWYEQYF
>.|.|TRBV6-8|TRBJ2-4|14
TGTGCCAGCACCTCCCGGAACAAGGAGATGGTTCAGTACTTC
CASTSRNKEMVQYF
>few|.|TRBV12-3/TRBV12-4|TRBJ2-7|14
TGTGCCAGCAGTGTACGGGAAGGCTCCTACGAGCAGTACTTC
CASSVREGSYEQYF
>.|TRBD1|TRBV6-1|TRBJ1-2|15
TGTGCCAGCAGCCCCGGCAGGGGGCGAGCCTATGGCTACACCTTC
CASSPGRGRAYGYTF
>.|.|TRBV7-2|TRBJ2-1|15
TGTGCCAGCAGCTTGGGGCCCTCACTAGTCTATGAGCAGTTCTTC
CASSLGPSLVYEQFF
>.|TRBD2|TRBV10-1|TRBJ2-7|14
TGCGCCAGCAGTGAGTCGAGCGGGAGACACGAGCAGTACTTC
CASSESSGRHEQYF
>.|.|TRBV6-1|TRBJ2-3|14
TGTGCCACAAAACGGACAGAGCTCACAGATACGCAGTATTTT
CATKRTELTDTQYF
>.|.|TRBV11-3|TRBJ2-3|13
TGTGCCAGCAGCAACAAGGTTATGAACGCGCAGTATTTT
CASSNKVMNAQYF
>many|.|TRBV7-3|TRBJ2-3|14
TGTGCCACCAAAAGCCAGTCCGCAGAGGATACGCAGTATTTT
CATKSQSAEDTQYF
>.|TRBD1|TRBV12-3/TRBV12-4|TRBJ2-2|15
TGTGCCAGCACCTTGGACAGGGGGCTTACCGGGGAGCTGTTTTTT
CASTLDRGLTGELFF
>once|TRBD2|TRBV12-3/TRBV12-4|TRBJ2-7|13
TGTGCCAGCAGTCCCTCGCGGGAGGGCGAGCAGTACTTC
CASSPSREGEQYF
>.|.|TRBV6-2/TRBV6-3|TRBJ2-3|15
TGTGCCAGCAGTTACTTTGGGGGGGCTGGAGATACGCAGTATTTT
CASSYFGGAGDTQYF
>many|TRBD2|TRBV12-3/TRBV12-4|TRBJ2-7|15
TGTGCCAGCACCGCGCCCGGGGGGTTTATTAATGAGCAGTACTTC
CASTAPGGFINEQYF
>.|TRBD1|TRBV6-1|TRBJ2-1|13
TGTGCCAGCAGAGACAGGGGAGACAATGAGCAGTTCTTC
CASRDRGDNEQFF
>many|.|TRBV6-1|TRBJ2-1|12
TGTGCCAGCAGCCTTACAGGGTACGAGCAGTTCTTC
CASSLTGYEQFF
>.|.|TRBV7-2|TRBJ1-5|13
TGTGCCAGCAGTGGGGTCATCAATCAGCCCCAGCATTTT
CASSGVINQPQHF
>.|.|TRBV12-3/TRBV12-4|TRBJ2-1|13
TGTGCCAGCAGCCCTCGACTAGATGGCGAGCAGTTCTTC
CASSPRLDGEQFF
>medium-sized|TRBD1|TRBV25-1|TRBJ1-4|14
TGTGCCAGCAGTGAATTAACAGGGGGGGAAAAACTGTTTTTT
CASSELTGGEKLFF
>medium-sized|TRBD1|TRBV7-6|TRBJ2-4|16
TGTGCCAGCAGCCTACTGAAGACAGGGTCCAAAAACATTCAGTACTTC
CASSLLKTGSKNIQYF
>few|.|TRBV6-6|TRBJ2-5|14
TGTGCCAGCAGTTACTCGAGTCGTCAAGAGACCCAGTACTTC
CASSYSSRQETQYF
>.|TRBD1|TRBV6-6|TRBJ2-1|15
TGTGCCAGCAGTGATCCCCCGGACAGGGGGAATGAGCAGTTCTTC
CASSDPPDRGNEQFF
>.|.|TRBV6-1|TRBJ2-5|12
TGTGTCTCTGGGCCAGGGCAAGAGACCCAGTACTTC
CVSGPGQETQYF
>.|TRBD1|TRBV6-1|TRBJ1-5|14
TGTGCCAGCGGGGGGACAGGGACTGGTCAGCCCCAGCATTTT
CASGGTGTGQPQHF
>few|TRBD1|TRBV6-4|TRBJ2-3|14
TGTGCCAGCAGTGGGACAGGGGGCACAGATACGCAGTATTTT
CASSGTGGTDTQYF
>.|TRBD1|TRBV6-5|TRBJ2-5|16
TGTGCCAGCAGTTACTCCCAACAGGGGGGAGCGGAGACCCAGTACTTC
CASSYSQQGGAETQYF
>many|.|TRBV6-1|TRBJ2-7|14
TGTGCCAGCAGCGACCGGGGAAGCTCCTACGAGCAGTACTTC
CASSDRGSSYEQYF